The 3 T cell receptor beta chains in this list originate from one sample, sequenced in a study of control samples from healthy donors and cancer patients. Some clones are missing from TCRdb's copy, which holds only in-frame ones; the method was immunoSEQ multiplex PCR. The table includes tens of thousands of clones, about four fifths detected once. Sequenced sample: blood. The receptors derive from an older man in good health.

CDR3 protein: CASNLGSQTDTQYF. Here the CDR3 DNA reads TGTGCCAGCAACCTCGGGAGTCAGACAGATACGCAGTATTTT. The chain is built from TRBV11-3 and TRBJ2-3, with D possibly TRBD2 on 6 matching bases. The V end lost 7 bases, the J end lost 3 bases, and 14 bases lay between the germline ends. The CDR3 has 14 amino acids. The germline gives CDR1 SGHNT, CDR2 YENEEA.

J is TRBJ2-1 and V is TRBV5-1; TRBD1 matches 7 bases. Per germline, CDR1 SGHRS and CDR2 YFSETQ. The junction had 1 base not matched to a gene; V was cut back by 0 bases and J by 4 bases. The CDR3 totals 14 residues. The CDR3 loop reads CASSLEGQYNEQFF. CDR3 coding DNA: TGCGCCAGCAGCTTGGAGGGACAGTACAATGAGCAGTTCTTC.

The CDR3 loop reads CASSPRDRYSGNTIYF. DNA for the CDR3: TGTGCCAGCTCACCACGGGACAGGTACTCTGGAAACACCATATATTTT. V usage is TRBV18 and J usage is TRBJ1-3, with TRBD1 identical over 8 bases. The V gene's germline CDR1 is KGHSH and CDR2 LQKENI. Unmatched junction bases numbered 2, after V lost 1 base and J lost 0 bases. The CDR3 spans 16 residues.